What follows are 18 T cell receptor beta chains derived from one specimen sequenced in a study of identifying expanded T cells in peripheral blood. The table came from immunoSEQ multiplex PCR; TCRdb's copy has only in-frame clones and leaves some out. The table includes approximately 56,000 clones, approximately 86% detected once. The specimen sequenced was blood. These receptor sequences come from a person between 18 and 70 years old in good health.

The genes are TRBV7-2 and TRBJ1-2; 9 nucleotides match TRBD1. From germline, CDR1 is SGHTA and CDR2 FQGNSA. The V and J ends lost 1 base and 4 bases, in that order; junction bases with no gene match: 4. The CDR3 is made up of 15 amino acids. The DNA for the CDR3 is TGTGCCAGCAGCTTAGAGACAGGGGGGGCCTATGGCTACACCTTC. Protein sequence: CASSLETGGAYGYTF.

The V call is TRBV7-9, the J call TRBJ2-1; tentatively, D is TRBD2 (6 bases). Germline lookup yields CDR1 SEHNR and CDR2 FQNEAQ (reference sequence). The CDR3 is 15 amino acids. The germline V and J ends were trimmed by 1 base and 1 base, with 8 bases remaining between them. CDR3 protein: CASSLDGGSYNEQFF. DNA for the CDR3: TGTGCCAGCAGCTTAGACGGGGGTTCCTACAATGAGCAGTTCTTC.

The CDR3 reads CASNLLFRGRETEAFF. CDR3 DNA sequence: TGTGCCAGCAACCTTTTATTTAGGGGGCGAGAGACTGAAGCTTTCTTT. V is TRBV27 and J is TRBJ1-1, with 7 bases aligning to TRBD1. This CDR3 has 16 amino acids. The V gene end was trimmed by 7 bases and the J gene end by 5 bases; junction bases not matched to a gene: 16. Germline-derived CDR1 and CDR2 are MNHEY and SMNVEV (reference sequence).

Only one count was recorded for this clone. This chain connects TRBV10-1 to TRBJ2-3; 7 bases fit TRBD2. V shed 7 bases, J shed 1 base, and the junction held 11 bases outside the gene matches. The germline gives CDR1 WNHNN, CDR2 SYGVQD (reference sequence). The length of the CDR3 is 16 residues. The CDR3 coding sequence is TGCGCCAGCACTTTGACGGGAGGTGAGGGCACAGATACGCAGTATTTT. This codes for CASTLTGGEGTDTQYF.

The chain employs TRBV29-1 and TRBJ2-3; 10 positions agree with TRBD2. The V gene end was trimmed by 3 bases and the J gene end by 4 bases; junction bases not matched to a gene: 16. Germline V gene data show CDR1 as SQVTM and CDR2 as ANQGSEA. The length of the CDR3 is 18 residues. CDR3 DNA: TGCAGCGTTGAGGGAGGCTCTAGCGGGAGTGGGTTCCCAGATACGCAGTATTTT. Amino acid sequence: CSVEGGSSGSGFPDTQYF.

This clone was counted a single time. The J gene is TRBJ2-1, the V gene TRBV9, with TRBD1 as a possible D gene (6 bases). Germline assignment: CDR1 SGDLS and CDR2 YYNGEE. This CDR3 contains 16 residues. V lost 5 bases and J 2 bases, leaving 17 bases between the germline ends. The CDR3 sequence is CASSRMGAGPYNEQFF. The CDR3 DNA reads as TGTGCCAGCAGTAGGATGGGGGCGGGCCCCTACAATGAGCAGTTCTTC. Full variable domain (remainder filled in from reference TRBV9 and TRBJ2-1): DSGVTQTPKHLITATGQRVTLRCSPRSGDLSVYWYQQSLDQGLQFLIQYYNGEERAKGNILERFSAQQFPDLHSELNLSSLELGDSALYFCASSRMGAGPYNEQFFGPGTRLTVL.

The rearrangement joins TRBV4-2 to TRBJ2-3; perhaps D is TRBD1 or TRBD2 (5 bases each). CDR3 length: 14 residues. Germline V gene sequence: CDR1 LGHNA, CDR2 YNFKEQ. Trimming removed 3 bases at V and 2 bases at J, with 9 bases between. CDR3 region: CASSHGAPTDTQYF. For the CDR3, the DNA is TGTGCCAGCAGCCACGGGGCCCCCACAGATACGCAGTATTTT.

The rearrangement uses TRBV6-6 and TRBJ1-3; possible D gene TRBD1, 5 bases. Germline V gene data show CDR1 as MNHNY and CDR2 as SVGAGI (reference sequence). This CDR3 spans 14 amino acids. Trimming took 6 bases from V and 6 from J, leaving 15 bases between them. CDR3 nucleotide sequence: TGTGCCAGCAGCATGAACGACAGAGAAAACACCATATATTTT. Translated, it gives CASSMNDRENTIYF.

This clone was seen once. This chain connects TRBV29-1 to TRBJ2-2; D is possibly TRBD1 or TRBD2 (5 bases each). CDR1 is SQVTM, CDR2 ANQGSEA, per germline. V was clipped by 1 base and J by 12 bases, with 18 bases between them. The CDR3 extends over 14 amino acids. CDR3 sequence (DNA): TGCAGCGTTGAAGTGGACTCGGGAAAGGGGAAGCTGTTTTTT. Amino acid sequence: CSVEVDSGKGKLFF.

This clone was found a few times. The chain recombines TRBV15 with TRBJ1-1; 9 nucleotides line up with TRBD1. The CDR3 spans 18 residues. With 2 bases clipped from V and 3 bases from J, the junction kept 13 bases outside the gene matches. Germline V gene lookup returns CDR1 LNHNV and CDR2 YYDKDF (reference sequence). DNA of the CDR3: TGTGCCACCAGCAGATATGGGACAGGGTCGAAAGGGGACACTGAAGCTTTCTTT. Residues: CATSRYGTGSKGDTEAFF.

The chain employs TRBV7-6 and TRBJ1-2; D unresolved. Trimming removed 5 bases at V and 14 bases at J, with 24 bases between. The CDR3 is made up of 14 amino acids. Germline V gives CDR1 SGHVS, CDR2 FNYEAQ. In DNA form, the CDR3 reads TGTGCCAGCAGCCCTGGTCCCGCGCCAGTTCCCCTTACCTTC. It is translated as CASSPGPAPVPLTF.

The chain is built from TRBV7-8 and TRBJ2-7; D gene ambiguous. This CDR3 has 12 amino acids. The V gene's germline CDR1 is SGHVS and CDR2 FQNEAQ. V lost 1 base to trimming and J lost 6 bases, with 7 bases between them. The CDR3 reads CASSLGGSEQYF. The CDR3 nucleotides are TGTGCCAGCAGCTTAGGCGGAAGCGAGCAGTACTTC.

The V gene is TRBV29-1, the J gene TRBJ1-1; weak D call: TRBD1 (5 bases). V was trimmed by 6 bases and J by 8 bases, leaving 10 bases between them. CDR3 size: 10 residues. In germline, CDR1 is SQVTM, CDR2 ANQGSEA. CDR3 in DNA: TGCAGCGTCGCCGACAGAGAAGCTTTCTTT. It is translated as CSVADREAFF.

The rearrangement links TRBV5-4 to TRBJ1-6; 7 nucleotides agree with TRBD1. The CDR3 length is 15 residues. Losses at the gene ends were 0 bases for V and 4 bases for J; bases not matched to a gene: 1. Germline lookup yields CDR1 SGHNT and CDR2 YYREEE (reference sequence). The CDR3 DNA reads as TGTGCCAGCAGCTTGGGGGACAGATATAATTCACCCCTCCACTTT. Residues: CASSLGDRYNSPLHF.

The rearrangement joins TRBV7-3 to TRBJ1-1; tentatively, D is TRBD1 (5 bases). This CDR3 has 13 residues. Per germline, CDR1 SGHTA and CDR2 FQGTGA. Deletions cut 0 bases from V and 3 bases from J, with 5 bases between. Written as DNA, the CDR3 is TGTGCCAGCAGCTTAACGGGGGACACTGAAGCTTTCTTT. Translation: CASSLTGDTEAFF.

The chain combines TRBV11-1 with TRBJ1-1; the D is unclear. This CDR3 has 14 amino acids. Between the trimmed V and J ends, which lost 3 bases and 1 base, there was a span of 9 bases. Per the germline V gene, CDR1 is SGHAT and CDR2 is FQDESV (reference sequence). CDR3 residues: CASSLRAGNTEAFF. For the CDR3, the DNA is TGTGCCAGCAGCTTGAGGGCAGGGAACACTGAAGCTTTCTTT.

The sample holds one count of this clone. The V call is TRBV16, the J call TRBJ2-2; 7 bases are shared with TRBD2. After removal of 2 bases from V and 8 bases from J, the junction contained 8 bases not matched to a gene. Germline CDR1 KGHSY, CDR2 FQNENV. This CDR3 has 15 amino acids. CDR3 bases: TGTGCCAGCAGCCAAGGGACTACATCAGCTGGGGAGCTGTTTTTT. Translated, it gives CASSQGTTSAGELFF.

This chain links TRBV30 with TRBJ2-2, with D unclear. With 2 bases removed from V and 6 bases from J, the gap between germline ends came to 7 bases. The CDR3 has 12 amino acids. Germline V gene data show CDR1 as GTSNPN and CDR2 as SVGIG (reference sequence). The CDR3 region has the DNA TGTGCCTGGAGTAGGACCGCCGGGGAGCTGTTTTTT. This gives the protein CAWSRTAGELFF.